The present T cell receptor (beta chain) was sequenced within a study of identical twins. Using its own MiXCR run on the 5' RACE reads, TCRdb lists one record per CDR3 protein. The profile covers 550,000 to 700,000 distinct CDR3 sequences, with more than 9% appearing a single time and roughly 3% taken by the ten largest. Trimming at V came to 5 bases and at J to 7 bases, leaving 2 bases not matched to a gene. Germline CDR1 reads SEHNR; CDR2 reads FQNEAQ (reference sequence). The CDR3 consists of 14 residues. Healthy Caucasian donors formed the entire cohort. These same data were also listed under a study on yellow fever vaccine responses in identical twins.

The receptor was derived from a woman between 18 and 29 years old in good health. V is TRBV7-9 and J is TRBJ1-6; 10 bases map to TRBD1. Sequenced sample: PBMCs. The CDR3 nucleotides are TGTGCCAGCAGCGGGACAGGGGTAAATTCACCCCTCCACTTT. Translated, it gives CASSGTGVNSPLHF.